This section outlines one T cell receptor beta chain sequence together with its context. As handled by the study authors: From reference gene primer amplification, estimates of nucleated cell counts were derived. TCRdb's table, derived via immunoSEQ multiplex PCR, lists solely in-frame clones and lacks some. V and J calls plus clone size are reproduced from that table; the DNA served to infer D and trimming. The table lists 110,000 to 150,000 clones, almost 80% of them singletons. The data are from a study of blood T cell repertoires in COVID-19. Study-wide background: Samples taken during acute and convalescent COVID-19 were collected in the United States, Italy and Spain. In each case, the material was cDNA or gDNA derived from T cells, B-cell-depleted T cells, or PBMCs.

The sample was peripheral blood. The clonotype comes from a man between 45 and 60 years old with active or convalescent COVID-19.

CDR3 loop: CASSLTLAGGETQYF. CDR3 nucleotides: TGTGCCAGCAGTTTAACCCTAGCGGGAGGGGAGACCCAGTACTTC. The genes are TRBV28 and TRBJ2-5; the match to TRBD2 covers 12 bases. J gave up 5 bases and V 2 bases, and 3 bases lay outside the gene matches. CDR3 length: 15 amino acids. Germline lookup yields CDR1 MDHEN and CDR2 SYDVKM. The whole variable domain, filled in from reference TRBV28 and TRBJ2-5, reads DVKVTQSSRYLVKRTGEKVFLECVQDMDHENMFWYRQDPGLGLRLIYFSYDVKMKEKGDIPEGYSVSREKKERFSLILESASTNQTSMYLCASSLTLAGGETQYFGPGTRLLVL.